A selection of T cell receptor beta chains follows, all from one sample in a study of cytomegalovirus exposure and HLA in healthy donors. Libraries were prepared by immunoSEQ multiplex PCR; TCRdb keeps only in-frame clonotypes and omits some of them. The sample records approximately 140,000 clones, around 77% being singletons. Material: PBMCs. The receptors here all came from a man in his thirties or forties in good health and CMV-seronegative. The CDR3 runs from the conserved cysteine through the conserved F or W. A D gene is named only where the DNA matches it firmly. Size tells how often a clone was seen (once, few, many) or the class of an expanded clone, and some rows leave it out.

clone_size	v_call	j_call	d_call	cdr3_nt	cdr3_aa
once	TRBV2	TRBJ1-2	.	TGTGCCAGCAGTGAAGACAGTAGGCACTATGGCTACACCTTC	CASSEDSRHYGYTF
once	TRBV7-9	TRBJ2-6	TRBD2	TGTGCCAGCAGCTCCTCGACTAGCGGGACCGCCTCTGGGGCCAACGTCCTGACTTTC	CASSSSTSGTASGANVLTF
.	TRBV7-9	TRBJ2-5	.	TGTGCCAGCAGCCGAGCACAAGAGACCCAGTACTTC	CASSRAQETQYF
.	TRBV18	TRBJ1-1	.	TGTGCCAGCTCACCTGACAGAAATTCTGAAGCTTTCTTT	CASSPDRNSEAFF
.	TRBV5-1	TRBJ2-7	.	TGCGCCAGCAGCCCACTGGGTGGGACAGAGCAGTACTTC	CASSPLGGTEQYF
once	TRBV5-5	TRBJ1-2	.	TGTGCCAGCAGCTTTCTGACAGCTGAGGAGGGATTCTATGGCTACACCTTC	CASSFLTAEEGFYGYTF
.	TRBV28	TRBJ2-7	.	TGTGCCAGCAGTTTCCGGGCATCCCGGGGAAACGAGCAGTACTTC	CASSFRASRGNEQYF
.	TRBV27	TRBJ1-2	.	TGTGCCAGCAAGTCCACTCGGGGATCCTATGGCTACACCTTC	CASKSTRGSYGYTF
.	TRBV5-1	TRBJ1-1	.	TGCGCCAGCAGCTTCGGACAGAACACTGAAGCTTTCTTT	CASSFGQNTEAFF
.	TRBV28	TRBJ1-1	.	TGTGCCAGCAGTTTCGGCAGGGCATTGAACACTGAAGCTTTCTTT	CASSFGRALNTEAFF
.	TRBV6-1	TRBJ2-7	.	TGTGCCAGCAGTAGGGCGGGAATCTACGAGCAGTACTTC	CASSRAGIYEQYF
.	TRBV4-1	TRBJ1-3	.	TGCGCCAGCAGCTACGCACAGGGTGCCGGAAACACCATATATTTT	CASSYAQGAGNTIYF
.	TRBV4-1	TRBJ2-2	.	TGCGCCAGCAGCCCCGGGAGCATGGGCTTTACCGGGGAGCTGTTTTTT	CASSPGSMGFTGELFF
.	TRBV28	TRBJ2-1	.	TGTGCCACGAAGCCGTTCTCCTACAATGAGCAGTTCTTC	CATKPFSYNEQFF
.	TRBV27	TRBJ1-1	.	TGTGCCAGCAGTTACCACCGGAGGGAAGAGAACACTGAAGCTTTCTTT	CASSYHRREENTEAFF
.	TRBV28	TRBJ1-1	TRBD1	TGTGCCAGCGGATCTACGGACAGGGGGTACACTGAAGCTTTCTTT	CASGSTDRGYTEAFF
.	TRBV5-8	TRBJ1-5	TRBD1	TGTGCCAGCAGCCCCACGGGACAGCCCTCCGGTCAGCCCCAGCATTTT	CASSPTGQPSGQPQHF
.	TRBV7-3	TRBJ1-4	TRBD1	TGTGCCAGCAGCTTAGAACAGGACAGGATTCGTGAAAAACTGTTTTTT	CASSLEQDRIREKLFF
.	TRBV6-1	TRBJ2-7	.	TGTGCCAGCAGTGAAACCCTGACAGTCCCCTACGAGCAGTACTTC	CASSETLTVPYEQYF
.	TRBV5-1	TRBJ1-1	TRBD1	TGCGCCAGCAGCGGCGGGACAGGGAGCACTGAAGCTTTCTTT	CASSGGTGSTEAFF
.	TRBV28	TRBJ2-3	.	TGTGCCAGCAGTTTCCACAAGGATACGCAGTATTTT	CASSFHKDTQYF
.	TRBV5-4	TRBJ1-1	.	TGTGCCAGCAGCCCCCGGGGGGACACTGAAGCTTTCTTT	CASSPRGDTEAFF
.	TRBV10-3	TRBJ2-3	TRBD2	TGTGCCATCGGACTAGCGGGAGAGGGCACAGATACGCAGTATTTT	CAIGLAGEGTDTQYF
few	TRBV4-1	TRBJ2-1	TRBD2	TGCGCCAGCAGCAAAGCCGGGACTAGATATGAGCAGTTCTTC	CASSKAGTRYEQFF
.	TRBV10-2	TRBJ2-1	.	TGCGCCAGCAGTGAGCCCTTTGTGGGAGTCAATGAGCAGTTCTTC	CASSEPFVGVNEQFF
.	TRBV5-1	TRBJ2-3	.	TGCGCCAGCAGCTCCCTCGGGGGAGGCGCAGATACGCAGTATTTT	CASSSLGGGADTQYF
.	TRBV10-3	TRBJ1-2	TRBD1	TGTGCCATCAGCCCGGAGACAGGGGGCGGCTACACCTTC	CAISPETGGGYTF
.	TRBV2	TRBJ1-5	TRBD1	TGTGCCAGCAGGAAACAGGGGATGGAGAATCAGCCCCAGCATTTT	CASRKQGMENQPQHF
.	TRBV6-5	TRBJ2-2	.	TGTGCCAGCAGCAGAGGGGGCACCGGGGAGCTGTTTTTT	CASSRGGTGELFF
few	TRBV5-1	TRBJ2-7	.	TGCGCCAGCAGCTTGTCGTTGAGAGTCACCTACGAGCAGTACTTC	CASSLSLRVTYEQYF
.	TRBV7-9	TRBJ1-2	TRBD1	TGTGCCAGCAGGAAGGACAGGAGCTACACCTTC	CASRKDRSYTF
.	TRBV28	TRBJ1-2	TRBD1	TGTGCCAGCAGTCCTCGGGACAGGGTCTATGGCTACACCTTC	CASSPRDRVYGYTF
.	TRBV7-3	TRBJ2-1	.	TGTGCCAGCAGCTTTTCTAGCGAGCCCTACAATGAGCAGTTCTTC	CASSFSSEPYNEQFF
.	TRBV25-1	TRBJ1-1	.	TGTGCCAGCAGTGACCACCTCGCAGGGGATCCGTTCTTTAAGGCTTTCTTT	CASSDHLAGDPFFKAFF
.	TRBV14	TRBJ2-2	TRBD1	TGTGCCAGCAGCCTAGGACAGGGACCCAAGGAGATGGTGTTTTTT	CASSLGQGPKEMVFF
.	TRBV2	TRBJ2-7	.	TGTGCCAGCAGTGGAATGGGGCTAGGGGAGCAGTACTTC	CASSGMGLGEQYF
once	TRBV20-1	TRBJ2-7	.	TGCAGTCCTCGGAGCCCCTACGAGCAGTACTTC	CSPRSPYEQYF